This is a list of T cell receptor beta chains from one sample in a study of blood T cell repertoires in COVID-19. Sequencing was performed with immunoSEQ multiplex PCR; in TCRdb, only in-frame clones are kept and a portion is missing. Of approximately 110,000 clones in the sample, more than 70% were seen once. Input material: peripheral blood. Source of these receptors: a human donor in a cohort sampled during active COVID-19. Each CDR3 is given with its conserved first and last residue. The order of the fields is V gene, clone size, J gene, D gene, CDR3 length, CDR3 protein, CDR3 DNA. A D gene is named only where the DNA matches it firmly. Clone size is given for some rows only: seen once, a few or many times, or a class if the clone is expanded.

>TRBV3-1/TRBV3-2|-|TRBJ1-2|-|13
CASRTGGLDGYTF
TGTGCCAGCAGAACGGGGGGGCTAGATGGCTACACCTTC
>TRBV5-1|-|TRBJ2-1|TRBD1|14
CASSDNMGQGEQFF
TGCGCCAGCAGCGATAACATGGGACAGGGGGAACAGTTCTTC
>TRBV27|-|TRBJ2-7|TRBD1|14
CASRGTGPPYEQYF
TGTGCCAGCAGGGGGACAGGCCCCCCCTACGAGCAGTACTTC
>TRBV30|-|TRBJ2-3|TRBD2|14
CAWTAGGGSDTQYF
TGTGCCTGGACTGCGGGAGGGGGGTCGGATACGCAGTATTTT
>TRBV10-2|once|TRBJ2-1|TRBD2|14
CAATSGRAENEQFF
TGCGCCGCCACTAGCGGGAGGGCCGAAAATGAGCAGTTCTTC
>TRBV5-1|once|TRBJ2-5|-|13
CASSPGQKETQYF
TGCGCCAGCAGCCCCGGACAGAAAGAGACCCAGTACTTC
>TRBV4-2|-|TRBJ2-7|-|15
CASSQTPGSDYEQYF
TGTGCCAGCAGCCAAACCCCGGGATCTGACTACGAGCAGTACTTC
>TRBV11-3|-|TRBJ2-1|TRBD2|15
CASSLEAGGGNEQFF
TGTGCCAGCAGCTTAGAAGCGGGAGGGGGTAATGAGCAGTTCTTC
>TRBV19|-|TRBJ2-7|TRBD2|14
CASTTSGSSYEQYF
TGTGCCAGTACCACTAGCGGTAGCTCCTACGAGCAGTACTTC
>TRBV15|-|TRBJ2-7|TRBD2|12
CATRPSSGEQYF
TGTGCCACCAGACCATCTAGCGGCGAGCAGTACTTC
>TRBV18|-|TRBJ2-1|TRBD2|15
CASSPGLAGFNEQFF
TGTGCCAGCTCACCTGGACTAGCGGGTTTCAATGAGCAGTTCTTC
>TRBV4-1|-|TRBJ2-7|-|15
CASSQDIGNLRVQYF
TGCGCCAGCAGCCAAGATATCGGTAATCTACGAGTGCAGTACTTC
>TRBV6-5|once|TRBJ1-2|TRBD1|12
CASRTGDYGYTF
TGTGCCAGCAGGACAGGGGACTATGGCTACACCTTC
>TRBV27|-|TRBJ2-5|-|14
CASSRRQRQETQYF
TGTGCCAGCAGCCGACGACAGAGACAAGAGACCCAGTACTTC
>TRBV4-3|-|TRBJ2-5|-|14
CASSQGGGKETQYF
TGCGCCAGCAGCCAAGGGGGGGGCAAAGAGACCCAGTACTTC
>TRBV5-1|-|TRBJ2-3|TRBD1|14
CASSAAGTADTQYF
TGCGCCAGCAGCGCAGCCGGGACAGCTGATACGCAGTATTTT
>TRBV29-1|-|TRBJ1-4|TRBD1|13
CSALGQEGKKLFF
TGCAGCGCTCTAGGACAGGAGGGGAAAAAACTGTTTTTT
>TRBV28|few|TRBJ2-3|-|12
CASSLQVMTQYF
TGTGCCAGCAGTTTGCAGGTCATGACGCAGTATTTT
>TRBV11-3|-|TRBJ1-1|TRBD1|15
CASSSTGTGREKAFF
TGTGCCAGCAGCTCTACCGGGACAGGGAGGGAGAAGGCTTTCTTT
>TRBV2|-|TRBJ2-7|-|15
CASSDHSPSSHEQYF
TGTGCCAGCAGTGACCACAGCCCCTCAAGCCACGAGCAGTACTTC
>TRBV18|-|TRBJ2-5|TRBD2|17
CASSPSGLAGGNGTQYF
TGTGCCAGCTCACCTTCCGGGCTAGCGGGAGGAAATGGGACCCAGTACTTC
>TRBV4-1|-|TRBJ2-5|TRBD2|15
CASSQDRATSQTQYF
TGCGCCAGCAGCCAAGATAGAGCGACTAGCCAGACCCAGTACTTC
>TRBV2|-|TRBJ1-5|-|13
CASRSTGNQPQHF
TGTGCCAGCAGATCCACAGGAAATCAGCCCCAGCATTTT
>TRBV4-1|-|TRBJ2-2|TRBD2|17
CASSQAGTSGRDWELFF
TGCGCCAGCAGCCAGGCCGGGACTAGCGGGAGGGACTGGGAGCTGTTTTTT
>TRBV7-9|-|TRBJ1-5|-|15
CASSPRDSVNQPQHF
TGTGCCAGCAGCCCCCGAGACAGCGTCAATCAGCCCCAGCATTTT
>TRBV9|-|TRBJ2-1|TRBD1|16
CASSATLGQGRNEQFF
TGTGCCAGCAGCGCAACACTGGGACAGGGCAGGAATGAGCAGTTCTTC
>TRBV25-1|-|TRBJ1-1|-|14
CASSVAWTAGEAFF
TGTGCCAGCAGTGTAGCCTGGACAGCCGGTGAAGCTTTCTTT
>TRBV7-2|-|TRBJ2-7|-|13
CASSLEGIKKSYF
TGTGCCAGCAGCTTAGAGGGGATAAAGAAATCGTACTTC